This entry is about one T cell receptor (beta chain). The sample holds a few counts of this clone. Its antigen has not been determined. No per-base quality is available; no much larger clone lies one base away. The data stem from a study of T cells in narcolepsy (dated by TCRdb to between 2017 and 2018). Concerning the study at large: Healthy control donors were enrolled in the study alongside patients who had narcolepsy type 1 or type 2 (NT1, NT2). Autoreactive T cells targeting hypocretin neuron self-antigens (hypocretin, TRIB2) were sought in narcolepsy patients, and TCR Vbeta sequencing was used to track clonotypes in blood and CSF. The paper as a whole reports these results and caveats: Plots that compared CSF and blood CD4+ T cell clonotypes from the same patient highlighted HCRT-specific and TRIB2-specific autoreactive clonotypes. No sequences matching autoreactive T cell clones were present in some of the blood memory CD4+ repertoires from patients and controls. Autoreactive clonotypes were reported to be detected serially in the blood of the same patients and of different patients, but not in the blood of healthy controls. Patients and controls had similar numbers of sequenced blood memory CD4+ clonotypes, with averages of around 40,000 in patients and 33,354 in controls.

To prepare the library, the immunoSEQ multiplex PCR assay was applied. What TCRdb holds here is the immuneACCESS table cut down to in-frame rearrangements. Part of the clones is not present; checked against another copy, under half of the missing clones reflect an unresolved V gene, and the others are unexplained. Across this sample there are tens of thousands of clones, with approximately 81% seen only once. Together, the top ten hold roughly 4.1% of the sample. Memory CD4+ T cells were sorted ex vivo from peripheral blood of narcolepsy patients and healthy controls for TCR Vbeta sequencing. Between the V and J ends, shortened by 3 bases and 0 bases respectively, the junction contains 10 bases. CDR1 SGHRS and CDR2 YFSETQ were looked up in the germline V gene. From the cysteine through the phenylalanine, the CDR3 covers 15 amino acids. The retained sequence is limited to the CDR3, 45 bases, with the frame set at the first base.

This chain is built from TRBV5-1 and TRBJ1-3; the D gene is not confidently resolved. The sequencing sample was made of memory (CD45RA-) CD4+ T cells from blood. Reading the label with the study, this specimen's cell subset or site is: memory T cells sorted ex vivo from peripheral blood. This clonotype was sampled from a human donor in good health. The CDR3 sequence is CASSSAGDSGNTIYF. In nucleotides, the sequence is TGCGCCAGCAGCTCGGCGGGCGACTCTGGAAACACCATATATTTT.